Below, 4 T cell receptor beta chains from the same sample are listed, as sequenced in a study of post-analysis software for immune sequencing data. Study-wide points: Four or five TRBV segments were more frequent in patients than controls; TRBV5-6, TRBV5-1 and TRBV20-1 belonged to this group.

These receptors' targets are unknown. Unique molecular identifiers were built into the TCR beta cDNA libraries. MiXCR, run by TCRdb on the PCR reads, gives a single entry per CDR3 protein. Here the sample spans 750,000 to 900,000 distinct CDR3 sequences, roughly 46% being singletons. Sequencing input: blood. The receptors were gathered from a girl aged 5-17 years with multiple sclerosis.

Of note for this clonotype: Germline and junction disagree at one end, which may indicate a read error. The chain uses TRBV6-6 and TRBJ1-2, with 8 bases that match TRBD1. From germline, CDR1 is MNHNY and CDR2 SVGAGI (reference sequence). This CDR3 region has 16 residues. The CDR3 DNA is TGTGCCAGCAGGCCGGATTTGCAGGGGGCGAAGGATGGCTGCACCTTC. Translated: CASRPDLQGAKDGCTF.

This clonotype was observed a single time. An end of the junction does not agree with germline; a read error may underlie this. Written as DNA, the CDR3 is TGCAGCGTCGCCCTTGTTGTTAGTTCCCTCTCCTACGAACAGTACTTC. It codes for CSVALVVSSLSYEQYF. The chain recombines TRBV29-1 with TRBJ2-7, with no clear D. The germline CDR1 and CDR2 sequences are SQVTM and ANQGSEA. The CDR3 extends over 16 amino acids.

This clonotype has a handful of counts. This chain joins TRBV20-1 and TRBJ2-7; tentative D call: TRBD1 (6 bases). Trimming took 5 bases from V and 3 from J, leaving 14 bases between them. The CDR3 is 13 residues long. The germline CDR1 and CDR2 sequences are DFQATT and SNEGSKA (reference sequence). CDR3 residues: CSAPGPTGYEQYF. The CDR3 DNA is TGCAGTGCTCCAGGCCCGACAGGCTACGAGCAGTACTTC.

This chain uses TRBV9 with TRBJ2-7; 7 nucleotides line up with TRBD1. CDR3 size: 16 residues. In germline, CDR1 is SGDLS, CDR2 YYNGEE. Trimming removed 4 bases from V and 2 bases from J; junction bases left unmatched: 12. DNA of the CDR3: TGTGCCAGCAGCCTTTCTCCCGGGACAGCACCCTACGAGCAGTACTTC. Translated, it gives CASSLSPGTAPYEQYF.